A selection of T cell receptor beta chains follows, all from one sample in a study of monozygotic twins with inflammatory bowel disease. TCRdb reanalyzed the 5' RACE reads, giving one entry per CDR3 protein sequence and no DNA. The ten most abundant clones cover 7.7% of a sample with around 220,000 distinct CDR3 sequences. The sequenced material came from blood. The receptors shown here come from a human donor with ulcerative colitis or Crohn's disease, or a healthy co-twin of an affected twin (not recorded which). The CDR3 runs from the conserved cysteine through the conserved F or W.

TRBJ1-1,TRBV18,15,CASSPGPYMNTEAFF
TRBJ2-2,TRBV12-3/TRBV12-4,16,CASEQGTFANTGELFF
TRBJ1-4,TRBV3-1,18,CASSRHGVQGATNEKLFF
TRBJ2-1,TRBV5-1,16,CASTINIDSSYNEQFF
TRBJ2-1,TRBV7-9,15,CASSRTSGGYNEQFF
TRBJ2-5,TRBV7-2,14,CASSLRPNQETQYF
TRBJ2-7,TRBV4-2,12,CASSQYGGEQYF
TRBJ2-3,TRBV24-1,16,CATSDVRTADRDTQYF
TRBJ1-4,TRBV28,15,CASSGLTGKDEKLFF
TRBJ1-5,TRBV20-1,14,CSARAVGREQPQHF
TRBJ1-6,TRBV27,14,CASQESSYNSPLHF
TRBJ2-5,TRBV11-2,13,CASSLEQQETQYF
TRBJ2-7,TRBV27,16,CASSLSRPTGGHEQYF
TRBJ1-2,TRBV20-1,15,CTAKKTGQPAGGYTF
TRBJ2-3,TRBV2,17,CASSGLAGGPNGDTQYF
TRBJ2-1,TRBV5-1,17,CASSLAKLAGVNNEQFF
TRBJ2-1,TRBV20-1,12,CSAPQGGNEQFF
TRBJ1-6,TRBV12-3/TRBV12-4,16,CASSPSQGGFGSPLHF
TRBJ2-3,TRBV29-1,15,CSVAARGMGTDTQYF
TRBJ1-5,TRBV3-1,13,CASSRNRDQPQHF
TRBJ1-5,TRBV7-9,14,CASSLVTLNQPQHF
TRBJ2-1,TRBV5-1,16,CASSFEGLTSYNEQFF
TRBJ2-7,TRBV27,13,CASSRGSSYEQYF
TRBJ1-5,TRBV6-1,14,CASKGESGNQPQHF
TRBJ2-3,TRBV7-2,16,CASSSPIGTVTDTQYF